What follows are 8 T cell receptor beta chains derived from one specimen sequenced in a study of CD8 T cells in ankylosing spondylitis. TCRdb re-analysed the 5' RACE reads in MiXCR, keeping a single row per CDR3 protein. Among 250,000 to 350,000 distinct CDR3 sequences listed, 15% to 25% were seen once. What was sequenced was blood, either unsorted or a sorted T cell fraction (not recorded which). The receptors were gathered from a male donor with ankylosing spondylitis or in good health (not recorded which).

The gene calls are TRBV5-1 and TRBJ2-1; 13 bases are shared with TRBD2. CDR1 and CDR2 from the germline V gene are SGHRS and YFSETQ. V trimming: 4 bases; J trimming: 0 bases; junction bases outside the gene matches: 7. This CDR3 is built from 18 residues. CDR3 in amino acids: CASSPWTSGGSSYNEQFF. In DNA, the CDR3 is TGCGCCAGCAGCCCCTGGACTAGCGGGGGTAGCTCCTACAATGAGCAGTTCTTC.

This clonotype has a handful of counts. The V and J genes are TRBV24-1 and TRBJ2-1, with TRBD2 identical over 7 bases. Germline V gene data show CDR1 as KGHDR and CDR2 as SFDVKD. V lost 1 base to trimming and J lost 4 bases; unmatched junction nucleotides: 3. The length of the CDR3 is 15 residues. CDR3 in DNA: TGTGCCACCAGTGATTTTAGGGGACTATACAATGAGCAGTTCTTC. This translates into CATSDFRGLYNEQFF.

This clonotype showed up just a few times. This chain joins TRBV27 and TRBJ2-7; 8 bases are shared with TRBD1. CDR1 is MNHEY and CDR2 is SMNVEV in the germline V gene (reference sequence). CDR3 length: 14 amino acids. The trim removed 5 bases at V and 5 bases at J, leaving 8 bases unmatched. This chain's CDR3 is CASSGRQGSNEQYV. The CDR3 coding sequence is TGTGCCAGCAGTGGGCGACAGGGGTCGAACGAGCAGTACGTC.

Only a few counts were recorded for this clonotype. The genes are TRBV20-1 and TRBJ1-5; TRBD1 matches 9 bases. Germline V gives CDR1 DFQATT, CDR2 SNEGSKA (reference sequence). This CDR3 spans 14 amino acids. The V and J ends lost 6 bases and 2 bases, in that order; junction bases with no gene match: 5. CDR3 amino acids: CSAHRGHGNQPQHF. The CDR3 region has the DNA TGCAGTGCCCACAGGGGGCATGGCAATCAGCCCCAGCATTTT.

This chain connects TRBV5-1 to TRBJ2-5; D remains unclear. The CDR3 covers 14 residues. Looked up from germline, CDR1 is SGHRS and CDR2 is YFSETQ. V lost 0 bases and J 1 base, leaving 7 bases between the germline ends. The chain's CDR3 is CASSLADRQETQYF. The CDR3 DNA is TGCGCCAGCAGCTTGGCGGACCGCCAAGAGACCCAGTACTTC.

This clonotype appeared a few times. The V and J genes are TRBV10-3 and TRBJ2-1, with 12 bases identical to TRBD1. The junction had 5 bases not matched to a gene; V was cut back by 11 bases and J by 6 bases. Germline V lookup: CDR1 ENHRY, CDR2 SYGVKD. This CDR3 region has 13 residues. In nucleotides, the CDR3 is TGTGCCTCGGGACAGGGGGCTTTCAATGAGCAGTTCTTC. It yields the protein CASGQGAFNEQFF.

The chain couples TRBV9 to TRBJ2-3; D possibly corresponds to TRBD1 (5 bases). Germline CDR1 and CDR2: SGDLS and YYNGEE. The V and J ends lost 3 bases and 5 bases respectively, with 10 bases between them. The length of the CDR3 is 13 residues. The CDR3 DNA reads TGTGCCAGCAGCGAAGGGGCCGGAGATACGCAGTATTTT. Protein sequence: CASSEGAGDTQYF.

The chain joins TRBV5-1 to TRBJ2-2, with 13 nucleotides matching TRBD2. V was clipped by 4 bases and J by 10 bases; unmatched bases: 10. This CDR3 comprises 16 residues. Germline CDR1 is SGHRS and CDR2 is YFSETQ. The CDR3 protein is CASSDQGTSGVPELFF. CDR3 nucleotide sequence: TGCGCCAGCAGCGATCAAGGGACTAGCGGGGTCCCGGAGCTGTTTTTT.